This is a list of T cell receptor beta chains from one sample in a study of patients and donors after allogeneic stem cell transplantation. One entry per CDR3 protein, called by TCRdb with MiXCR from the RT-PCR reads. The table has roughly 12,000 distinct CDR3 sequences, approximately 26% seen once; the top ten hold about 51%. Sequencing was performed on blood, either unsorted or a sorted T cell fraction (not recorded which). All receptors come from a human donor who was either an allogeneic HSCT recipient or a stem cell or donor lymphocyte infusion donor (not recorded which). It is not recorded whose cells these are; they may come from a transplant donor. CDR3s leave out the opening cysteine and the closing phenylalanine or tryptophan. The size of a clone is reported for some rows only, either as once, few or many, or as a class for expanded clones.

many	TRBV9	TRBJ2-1	ASSRRPGAVNEQF
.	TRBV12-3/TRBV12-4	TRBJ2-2	ASSPSGRLAGELF
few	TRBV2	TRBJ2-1	ASSELAGGYYNEQF
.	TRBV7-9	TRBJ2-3	ASSYTAGVGDTQY
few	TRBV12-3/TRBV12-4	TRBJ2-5	ASSLDGTKETQY
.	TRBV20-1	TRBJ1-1	SARGLEGNTEAF
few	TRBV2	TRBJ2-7	ASSSGQIYEQY
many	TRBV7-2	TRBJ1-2	ASSPGGAFGYT
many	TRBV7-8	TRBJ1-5	ASSLGGGQNSNQPQH
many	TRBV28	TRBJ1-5	ASSAGAGGELTQH
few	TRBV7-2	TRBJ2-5	ASSLRQSSGTQY
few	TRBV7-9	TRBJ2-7	ASSTGLAGSYEQY
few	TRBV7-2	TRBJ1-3	ASSLFVGAQGNTIY
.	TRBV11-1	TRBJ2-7	ASSLSWDSRNPYEQY
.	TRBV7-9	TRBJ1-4	ASSQTRTANKLF
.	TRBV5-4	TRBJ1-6	AGSPDRGSPLH